These T cell receptor beta chains were read from a single sample in a study of T cell responses to AZD1222 COVID-19 vaccine. The protocol was immunoSEQ multiplex PCR, while the TCRdb copy is restricted to in-frame clones and leaves out a portion. The repertoire includes roughly 180,000 clones, 80% to 95% of them detected once, and 0.8% to 1.3% sits in the top ten. The source material was peripheral blood, sampled 28 days after the second dose of the MenACWY control vaccine. Receptor source: an adult who received the MenACWY meningococcal vaccine as a control. Both conserved end residues are part of each CDR3. The D gene is left open where the match is weak. Only part of the rows carry a size: once, few, many, or a class if the clone is expanded.

j_gene	d_gene	v_gene	abundance	CDR3aa	CDR3nt
TRBJ2-1	NA	TRBV7-9	NA	CASSTYNEQFF	TGTGCCAGCAGCACTTACAATGAGCAGTTCTTC
TRBJ1-5	NA	TRBV3-1/TRBV3-2	NA	CASSQWSFAGGDQPQHF	TGTGCCAGCAGCCAATGGAGTTTTGCGGGGGGGGATCAGCCCCAGCATTTT
TRBJ2-2	TRBD2	TRBV24-1	NA	CATSDRSGGATTGELFF	TGTGCCACCAGTGACCGGAGCGGGGGGGCGACCACCGGGGAGCTGTTTTTT
TRBJ1-2	NA	TRBV7-9	NA	CASSSGITNYGYTF	TGTGCCAGCAGCTCGGGAATCACTAACTATGGCTACACCTTC
TRBJ2-5	TRBD2	TRBV9	NA	CASSLGLAGQQGTQYF	TGTGCCAGCAGCTTAGGACTAGCGGGGCAACAGGGGACCCAGTACTTC
TRBJ1-2	TRBD1	TRBV5-4	NA	CASSVDREYGYTF	TGTGCCAGCAGCGTCGACAGGGAGTATGGCTACACCTTC
TRBJ1-5	NA	TRBV24-1	once	CATSDPRVSDQPQHF	TGTGCCACCAGTGATCCCAGGGTCTCTGATCAGCCCCAGCATTTT
TRBJ1-6	NA	TRBV7-8	NA	CASSLDGSSYNSPLHF	TGTGCCAGCAGCCTGGACGGTAGCTCCTATAATTCACCCCTCCACTTT
TRBJ1-1	NA	TRBV18	NA	CASSPRQGPVSPEAFF	TGTGCCAGCTCACCACGGCAGGGACCGGTTAGCCCCGAAGCTTTCTTT
TRBJ1-5	NA	TRBV9	NA	CASSVGGLSNQPQHF	TGTGCCAGCAGCGTAGGGGGGCTAAGCAATCAGCCCCAGCATTTT
TRBJ1-2	NA	TRBV5-5	NA	CASSPDTNYGYTF	TGTGCCAGCAGCCCTGACACCAACTATGGCTACACCTTC
TRBJ1-2	NA	TRBV29-1	NA	CSVSPGSNYGYTF	TGCAGCGTTTCCCCGGGGAGTAACTATGGCTACACCTTC
TRBJ1-6	TRBD1	TRBV4-2	NA	CASSRQGPLHF	TGTGCCAGCTCACGACAGGGACCCCTCCACTTT
TRBJ2-7	NA	TRBV19	NA	CASSTLTADYEQYF	TGTGCCAGTAGTACCCTGACAGCCGACTACGAGCAGTACTTC
TRBJ2-1	TRBD2	TRBV14	NA	CASSKQTGLAGAWTYNEQFF	TGTGCCAGCAGCAAACAAACGGGACTAGCGGGGGCTTGGACCTACAATGAGCAGTTCTTC
TRBJ1-2	NA	TRBV5-4	NA	CASSLAGGHGYTF	TGTGCCAGCAGCTTGGCGGGGGGCCACGGCTACACCTTC
TRBJ1-6	NA	TRBV7-9	NA	CASSEQEGYNSPLHF	TGTGCCAGCAGCGAGCAGGAAGGCTATAATTCACCCCTCCACTTT
TRBJ2-2	NA	TRBV4-1	NA	CASSKTASNTGELFF	TGCGCCAGCAGCAAGACAGCGTCGAACACCGGGGAGCTGTTTTTT
TRBJ2-5	TRBD1	TRBV5-4	once	CASSRPGTGIGETQYF	TGTGCCAGCAGTCGTCCCGGGACAGGGATCGGAGAGACCCAGTACTTC
TRBJ2-3	NA	TRBV10-1	NA	CASSSDSEITDTQYF	TGCGCCAGCAGTTCCGACAGCGAGATCACAGATACGCAGTATTTT
TRBJ1-2	NA	TRBV4-3	NA	CASSQERQLPYGYTF	TGCGCCAGCAGCCAAGAAAGGCAGCTCCCCTATGGCTACACCTTC
TRBJ2-2	NA	TRBV14	NA	CASSQDLGTGTGELFF	TGTGCCAGCAGCCAAGATTTGGGGACCGGCACCGGGGAGCTGTTTTTT
TRBJ2-7	NA	TRBV6-5	NA	CAARGPGSYEQYF	TGTGCCGCCCGGGGGCCCGGTTCCTACGAGCAGTACTTC
TRBJ2-1	NA	TRBV29-1	NA	CSVGTYATRGNEQFF	TGCAGCGTAGGGACCTACGCCACGAGGGGGAATGAGCAGTTCTTC
TRBJ1-5	NA	TRBV5-1	NA	CASSLDSPSNQPQHF	TGCGCCAGCAGCTTGGACAGCCCTAGCAATCAGCCCCAGCATTTT
TRBJ2-7	TRBD1	TRBV24-1	NA	CATSRDRGSEQYF	TGTGCCACCAGCCGGGACAGGGGCAGCGAGCAGTACTTC
TRBJ2-7	NA	TRBV6-2/TRBV6-3	NA	CASSYRDEQYF	TGTGCCAGCAGTTACCGAGACGAGCAGTACTTC
TRBJ2-2	NA	TRBV7-3	once	CASSLVPRLDAPGELFF	TGTGCCAGCAGCTTAGTTCCTCGGCTAGATGCCCCCGGGGAGCTGTTTTTT
TRBJ2-3	TRBD2	TRBV7-9	NA	CASSSGTSGGDTQYF	TGTGCCAGCAGCTCCGGGACTAGCGGGGGGGATACGCAGTATTTT
TRBJ1-6	NA	TRBV4-2	NA	CASSQGTQGSAGNSPLHF	TGTGCCAGCAGCCAAGGGACCCAGGGTAGCGCCGGTAATTCACCCCTCCACTTT
TRBJ2-7	TRBD2	TRBV6-5	once	CASSLTSGGTYEQYF	TGTGCCAGCAGTCTCACTAGCGGGGGGACCTACGAGCAGTACTTC
TRBJ2-3	TRBD2	TRBV6-5	once	CASSYTYSGSTDTQYF	TGTGCCAGCAGTTATACCTATAGCGGGAGCACAGATACGCAGTATTTT
TRBJ1-2	NA	TRBV5-5	NA	CASRQGLNYGYTF	TGTGCCAGCAGACAGGGTCTTAACTATGGCTACACCTTC
TRBJ1-6	NA	TRBV7-2	NA	CASSFSSSYNSPLHF	TGTGCCAGCAGCTTTTCGAGCTCCTATAATTCACCCCTCCACTTT
TRBJ1-1	NA	TRBV30	NA	CAWRRTANTEAFF	TGTGCCTGGAGGCGGACAGCGAACACTGAAGCTTTCTTT
TRBJ1-1	NA	TRBV4-1	NA	CASSQAGVARTFF	TGCGCCAGCAGCCAAGCTGGGGTTGCCCGGACTTTCTTT
TRBJ1-2	NA	TRBV28	NA	CASSRPTRSYGYTF	TGTGCCAGCAGTAGACCGACAAGGAGCTATGGCTACACCTTC
TRBJ1-6	NA	TRBV5-4	NA	CASSLGQSDSPLHF	TGTGCCAGCAGCTTGGGACAGAGTGATTCACCCCTCCACTTT
TRBJ2-2	NA	TRBV18	NA	CASSPTTNTGELFF	TGTGCCAGCTCACCTACTACTAACACCGGGGAGCTGTTTTTT
TRBJ1-4	NA	TRBV6-5	NA	CASTDRTEAAEKLFF	TGTGCCAGTACGGATCGGACCGAAGCCGCTGAAAAACTGTTTTTT
TRBJ2-2	NA	TRBV19	NA	CASSIGRNTGELFF	TGTGCCAGTAGTATAGGCAGGAACACCGGGGAGCTGTTTTTT
TRBJ1-6	NA	TRBV7-3	NA	CASSLGEYNSPLHF	TGTGCCAGCAGCTTAGGGGAATATAATTCACCCCTCCACTTT
TRBJ2-3	TRBD2	TRBV4-1	NA	CASRAAGGGLDTQYF	TGCGCCAGTAGGGCCGCGGGGGGCGGACTAGATACGCAGTATTTT
TRBJ2-7	TRBD2	TRBV6-5	once	CASTLAGGSYEQYF	TGTGCCAGCACGCTAGCGGGGGGCTCCTACGAGCAGTACTTC
TRBJ1-3	NA	TRBV5-5	NA	CASSYLGTPGGNTIYF	TGTGCCAGCAGCTACCTTGGTACCCCTGGTGGAAACACCATATATTTT